This passage covers 24 T cell receptor beta chains from one sample sequenced in a study of breast tumors, draining lymph nodes, adjacent tissues. TCRdb passed the multiplex PCR reads through MiXCR, listing each CDR3 protein once. The sample includes 160,000 or so distinct CDR3 sequences, approximately 33% of them seen just once. Axillary draining lymph nodes of breast cancer patients supplied the node samples. The sample consisted of axillary lymph node tissue. Receptors were obtained from a female donor with breast cancer. Some clones in this sample may be carry-over from other donors' samples.

This clonotype was seen once. The V gene is TRBV12-3 or TRBV12-4, the J gene TRBJ1-2, with 9 bases that match TRBD1. Losses at the gene ends were 1 base for V and 4 bases for J; bases not matched to a gene: 4. The CDR3 has 15 residues. The CDR3 coding sequence is TGTGCCAGCAGTTTAGTGGGACAGGGTGGCTATGGCTACACCTTC. The encoded protein is CASSLVGQGGYGYTF.

This clonotype showed up many times. CDR3 residues: CASSYANDRIYEQYF. CDR3 coding DNA: TGTGCCAGCAGTTACGCAAACGACAGGATCTACGAGCAGTACTTC. J is TRBJ2-7 and V is TRBV6-5, with D possibly TRBD1 on 6 matching bases. Germline CDR1 and CDR2: MNHEY and SVGAGI. There are 15 residues in the CDR3. V shed 2 bases and J shed 3 bases, with 14 bases lying between them.

This clonotype was observed many times. The chain joins TRBV2 to TRBJ2-1; 11 bases map to TRBD2. Germline-derived CDR1 and CDR2 are SNHLY and FYNNEI. The V and J ends lost 9 bases and 5 bases, in that order; junction bases with no gene match: 6. This CDR3 spans 14 amino acids. The CDR3 spells CARGPGLADNEQFF. The CDR3 coding sequence is TGTGCCAGAGGTCCGGGACTAGCGGACAATGAGCAGTTCTTC.

Many counts were recorded for this clonotype. V is TRBV7-9 and J is TRBJ1-3; 9 nucleotides line up with TRBD1. V was clipped by 4 bases and J by 0 bases; unmatched bases: 10. The CDR3 is 18 residues long. The V gene's germline CDR1 is SEHNR and CDR2 FQNEAQ (reference sequence). CDR3 sequence (DNA): TGTGCCAGCAGCTATTCGGACAGGGGATTCAGCTCTGGAAACACCATATATTTT. Translating gives CASSYSDRGFSSGNTIYF.

With respect to this clonotype: One end of the junction fails to match germline, which may point to a read error. The chain employs TRBV2 and TRBJ2-2, with 13 bases aligning to TRBD2. There are 18 residues in the CDR3. Germline V CDR1 and CDR2: SNHLY, FYNNEI. The CDR3 loop is CASSSPGLAGPNTGELSF. The CDR3 DNA follows: TGTGCCAGCAGTTCCCCGGGACTAGCGGGACCGAACACCGGGGAGCTGTCTTTT. The full variable domain, its missing parts supplied by reference TRBV2 and TRBJ2-2, is EPEVTQTPSHQVTQMGQEVILRCVPISNHLYFYWYRQILGQKVEFLVSFYNNEISEKSEIFDDQFSVERPDGSNFTLKIRSTKLEDSAMYFCASSSPGLAGPNTGELSFGEGSRLTVL.

This clonotype appeared many times. This sequence joins TRBV30 and TRBJ2-7; 8 nucleotides match TRBD1. J was trimmed by 4 bases and V by 3 bases; bases with no gene match: 2. The CDR3 sequence is 12 residues long. Per the germline V gene, CDR1 is GTSNPN and CDR2 is SVGIG (reference sequence). In DNA, the CDR3 is TGTGCCTGGAGGGACAGGGCGTACGAGCAGTACTTC. Its translation is CAWRDRAYEQYF. Full variable domain (rest looked up from reference TRBV30 and TRBJ2-7): SQTIHQWPATLVQPVGSPLSLECTVEGTSNPNLYWYRQAAGRGLQLLFYSVGIGQISSEVPQNLSASRPQDRQFILSSKKLLLSDSGFYLCAWRDRAYEQYFGPGTRLTVT.

The chain combines TRBV20-1 with TRBJ2-6; tentative D call: TRBD2 (7 bases). The V end lost 4 bases, the J end lost 2 bases, and 12 bases lay between the germline ends. Per germline, CDR1 DFQATT and CDR2 SNEGSKA (reference sequence). CDR3 size: 15 residues. The CDR3 nucleotides are TGCAGTGCTAATCGAGGGGGGGCTGGGGCCAACGTCCTGACTTTC. Residues: CSANRGGAGANVLTF.

This clonotype was seen ten or more times. J is TRBJ2-3 and V is TRBV5-1, with TRBD1 matching over 7 bases. V trimming: 7 bases; J trimming: 3 bases; junction bases outside the gene matches: 20. The CDR3 sequence is 18 residues long. CDR1 and CDR2 from the germline V gene are SGHRS and YFSETQ. CDR3 amino acids: CASGTQTGQWRLTDTQYF. The CDR3 nucleotides read TGCGCCAGCGGAACCCAGACAGGGCAGTGGCGGTTGACAGATACGCAGTATTTT.

The sample holds a few counts of this clonotype. The V call is TRBV3-1, the J call TRBJ2-1; 10 positions match TRBD1. V lost 4 bases, J lost 14 bases, and 11 bases stayed unmatched. This CDR3 has 14 amino acids. Germline values: CDR1 LGHDT, CDR2 YNNKEL (reference sequence). Here the CDR3 reads CASSPGQGSGPEFF. The CDR3 region has the DNA TGTGCCAGCAGCCCGGGACAGGGGTCAGGGCCCGAGTTCTTC.

This clonotype was detected many times. This chain links TRBV2 with TRBJ2-3; D gene ambiguous. Germline CDR1 SNHLY, CDR2 FYNNEI. Trimming took off 6 bases at V and 1 base at J, with 14 bases between the two ends. The CDR3 is 15 amino acids. CDR3 region: CASSPWPVGTDTQYF. CDR3 nucleotide sequence: TGTGCCAGCAGCCCTTGGCCCGTAGGCACAGATACGCAGTATTTT.

This sequence joins TRBV10-2 and TRBJ2-3; TRBD1 or TRBD2 may be the D gene (5 bases each). The V and J ends lost 3 bases and 0 bases respectively, with 10 bases between them. There are 15 residues in the CDR3. Germline CDR1 WSHSY, CDR2 SAAADI. DNA for the CDR3: TGCGCCAGCAGTGAATGGGGGTCTAGCACAGATACGCAGTATTTT. Translation: CASSEWGSSTDTQYF.

This clonotype was detected many times. This chain connects TRBV4-1 to TRBJ2-3; tentative D call: TRBD2 (7 bases). The CDR3 spans 15 residues. Per the germline V gene, CDR1 is MGHRA and CDR2 is YSYEKL. Trimming pared 0 bases from V and 10 bases from J, leaving 17 bases between. The CDR3 region has the DNA TGCGCCAGCAGCCAAGAGAGGGGGGGCCCCCTGCCGCAGTATTTT. This encodes CASSQERGGPLPQYF.

This clonotype was counted a few times. A junction boundary mismatches the germline segment, possibly from a read error. The gene calls are TRBV25-1 and TRBJ2-3; D might be TRBD1 (6 bases). Per the germline V gene, CDR1 is MGHDK and CDR2 is SYGVNS. CDR3 size: 18 residues. For the CDR3, the DNA is TGTGCCAGCACTGAAGGACAGATTGCCTCCTCTGGCACAGATACGCAGTATTTT. Protein product: CASTEGQIASSGTDTQYF.

This clonotype was seen only once. The V call is TRBV10-3, the J call TRBJ2-6; TRBD1 is a possible D gene (6 bases). Germline assignment: CDR1 ENHRY and CDR2 SYGVKD. V was trimmed by 4 bases and J by 3 bases, leaving 13 bases between them. The CDR3 has 16 residues. The CDR3 sequence: CAISGTEGGGANVLTF. CDR3 in DNA: TGTGCCATCAGTGGGACAGAAGGGGGTGGGGCCAACGTCCTGACTTTC.

This clonotype was found many times. V usage is TRBV7-2 and J usage is TRBJ2-2; no clear D. Germline V gene data show CDR1 as SGHTA and CDR2 as FQGNSA. V was cut by 8 bases and J by 1 base, with 17 bases left in between. This CDR3 comprises 16 residues. The CDR3: CASAGLQVKNTGELFF. CDR3 in DNA: TGTGCCAGCGCCGGGTTACAAGTAAAGAACACCGGGGAGCTGTTTTTT.

This clonotype was seen only a few times. This chain connects TRBV27 to TRBJ2-1, with D hard to call. CDR1 is MNHEY, CDR2 SMNVEV, per germline (reference sequence). CDR3 size: 15 residues. The V gene lost 4 bases and the J gene lost 4 bases, with 14 bases spanning the gap. The CDR3 here is CASSSRYPIYNEQFF. DNA for the CDR3: TGTGCCAGCAGTTCAAGGTATCCCATATACAATGAGCAGTTCTTC.

This clonotype was counted many times. The J gene is TRBJ1-6, the V gene TRBV27; 7 bases are shared with TRBD1. This CDR3 has 15 amino acids. Germline V gene data show CDR1 as MNHEY and CDR2 as SMNVEV (reference sequence). Trimming at V came to 7 bases and at J to 5 bases, leaving 8 bases not matched to a gene. The CDR3 loop reads CASTHPGGNNSPLHF. CDR3 coding DNA: TGTGCCAGCACTCACCCAGGGGGAAATAATTCACCCCTCCACTTT.

The gene calls are TRBV9 and TRBJ2-1, with a tentative D call TRBD2 (6 bases). CDR3 length equals 15 residues. Trimming cost V 5 bases and J 11 bases, with 23 bases left between them. Germline V CDR1 and CDR2: SGDLS, YYNGEE. The CDR3 coding sequence is TGTGCCAGCAGTTTAGTGGGAAGGGAGGCCCCCAAGCAGTTCTTC. It encodes CASSLVGREAPKQFF.

As regards this clonotype: One end of the junction is discordant with germline, which a read error may explain. The CDR3 loop reads CASSPAEGGF. The CDR3 DNA follows: TGCGCCAGCAGCCCGGCGGAAGGGGGTTTT. The V and J genes are TRBV4-1 and TRBJ1-4, with D tentatively TRBD1 (6 bases). In germline, CDR1 is MGHRA, CDR2 YSYEKL. This CDR3 region has 10 residues.

This chain links TRBV9 with TRBJ1-5; D perhaps matches TRBD1 (6 bases). CDR3 length: 18 amino acids. Per germline, CDR1 SGDLS and CDR2 YYNGEE. V lost 3 bases and J 2 bases, leaving 21 bases between the germline ends. CDR3 DNA: TGTGCCAGCAGCGACCTATCCCCGGGGGGCGGGGGCAATCAGCCCCAGCATTTT. Protein: CASSDLSPGGGGNQPQHF.

The V call is TRBV25-1, the J call TRBJ1-6; 9 bases align to TRBD1. After removal of 1 base from V and 7 bases from J, the junction contained 17 bases not matched to a gene. Germline-derived CDR1 and CDR2 are MGHDK and SYGVNS. This CDR3 has 20 residues. CDR3 DNA: TGTGCCAGCAGTGAATCGCTGACAGGGGGGTCCTTCTCCACGAATTCACCCCTCCACTTT. This translates into CASSESLTGGSFSTNSPLHF. The full variable domain, with the rest looked up from reference TRBV25-1 and TRBJ1-6, is EADIYQTPRYLVIGTGKKITLECSQTMGHDKMYWYQQDPGMELHLIHYSYGVNSTEKGDLSSESTVSRIRTEHFPLTLESARPSHTSQYLCASSESLTGGSFSTNSPLHFGNGTRLTVT.

In regard to this clonotype: The junction differs from germline at one of its ends, possibly a read error. CDR3 amino acids: CASSQGFCGGITDTQYF. CDR3 sequence (DNA): TGCGCCAGCAGCCAAGGATTCTGTGGGGGAATCACAGATACGCAGTATTTT. This chain connects TRBV7-2 to TRBJ2-3; possibly TRBD1 or TRBD2 for D (5 bases each). CDR3 length: 17 amino acids. Germline CDR1 SGHTA, CDR2 FQGNSA.

In its sample, this clonotype was seen many times. The V call is TRBV24-1, the J call TRBJ2-1, with 7 bases aligning to TRBD1. Unmatched junction bases numbered 9, after V lost 3 bases and J lost 2 bases. The CDR3 runs 17 residues. In germline, CDR1 is KGHDR, CDR2 SFDVKD. In DNA form, the CDR3 reads TGTGCCACCAGTGATCAAGGACAGGCCGGGACCTACAATGAGCAGTTCTTC. Its translation: CATSDQGQAGTYNEQFF.

The chain combines TRBV9 with TRBJ1-1; the match to TRBD1 covers 9 bases. The ends lost 3 bases at V and 2 bases at J; junction bases unmatched: 14. This CDR3 region has 18 residues. Germline values: CDR1 SGDLS, CDR2 YYNGEE. The CDR3 sequence is CASSGGATGDRENTEAFF. The DNA for the CDR3 is TGTGCCAGCAGCGGGGGTGCTACCGGGGACAGGGAAAACACTGAAGCTTTCTTT. Filled out from reference TRBV9 and TRBJ1-1, the complete variable domain reads DSGVTQTPKHLITATGQRVTLRCSPRSGDLSVYWYQQSLDQGLQFLIQYYNGEERAKGNILERFSAQQFPDLHSELNLSSLELGDSALYFCASSGGATGDRENTEAFFGQGTRLTVV.